Included here is one T cell receptor (beta chain) sequence, with context. The source of the sample is a study of cytomegalovirus exposure and HLA in healthy donors. This CDR3 comprises 15 residues. Germline V gene lookup returns CDR1 PRHDT and CDR2 FYEKMQ (reference sequence). Trimming left V 1 base short and J 3 bases short, with 10 bases between. Primers for the PCR totalled 60 Vbeta and 13 Jbeta. Clones were read by immunoSEQ multiplex PCR, and TCRdb kept only the in-frame ones, dropping some. Among about 170,000 clones listed, around 62% were seen once. The chain is built from TRBV13 and TRBJ1-3; D unresolved. Material for sequencing was PBMCs. This TCR was recovered from a man aged 40-50 years in good health and CMV-seronegative. The CDR3 DNA reads TGTGCCAGCAGCTTAGCGCCTCGGGGTGGAAACACCATATATTTT. It codes for CASSLAPRGGNTIYF.